Sequencing of this T cell receptor (beta chain) was carried out in a study of blood T cell repertoires in COVID-19. Original processing notes: The assay estimated nucleated cells by amplifying reference gene primers. Some clones are missing from TCRdb's copy, which holds only in-frame ones; the method was immunoSEQ multiplex PCR. The V and J calls and clone size come from that table; D and trimming were worked out from the DNA. This table has tens of thousands of clones, around 87% appearing once. This clonotype was sampled from a human donor in a cohort sampled during active COVID-19. Sequencing was performed on peripheral blood.

This CDR3 reads CASSSSGQSYEQYF. In DNA, the CDR3 is TGCGCCAGCAGCTCGTCGGGACAATCCTACGAGCAGTACTTC. The V call is TRBV5-1, the J call TRBJ2-7; D is possibly TRBD1 (6 bases). The germline V and J ends were trimmed by 3 bases and 1 base, with 11 bases remaining between them. Germline V lookup: CDR1 SGHRS, CDR2 YFSETQ. The CDR3 has 14 amino acids.